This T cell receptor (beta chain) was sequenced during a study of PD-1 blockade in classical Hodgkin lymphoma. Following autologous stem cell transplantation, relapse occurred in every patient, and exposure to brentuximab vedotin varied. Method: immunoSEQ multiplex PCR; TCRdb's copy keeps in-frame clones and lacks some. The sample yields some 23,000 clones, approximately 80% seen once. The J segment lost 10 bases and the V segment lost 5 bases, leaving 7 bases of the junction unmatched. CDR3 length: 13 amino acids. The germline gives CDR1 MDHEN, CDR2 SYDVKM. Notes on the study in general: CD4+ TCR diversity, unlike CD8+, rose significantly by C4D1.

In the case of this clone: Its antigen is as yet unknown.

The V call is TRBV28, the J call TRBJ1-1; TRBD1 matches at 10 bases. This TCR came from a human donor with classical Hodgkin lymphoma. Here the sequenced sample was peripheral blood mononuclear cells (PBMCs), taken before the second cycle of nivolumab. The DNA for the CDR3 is TGTGCCAGCAGTACCTTTGACAGGGGGCGAGCTTTCTTT. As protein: CASSTFDRGRAFF.